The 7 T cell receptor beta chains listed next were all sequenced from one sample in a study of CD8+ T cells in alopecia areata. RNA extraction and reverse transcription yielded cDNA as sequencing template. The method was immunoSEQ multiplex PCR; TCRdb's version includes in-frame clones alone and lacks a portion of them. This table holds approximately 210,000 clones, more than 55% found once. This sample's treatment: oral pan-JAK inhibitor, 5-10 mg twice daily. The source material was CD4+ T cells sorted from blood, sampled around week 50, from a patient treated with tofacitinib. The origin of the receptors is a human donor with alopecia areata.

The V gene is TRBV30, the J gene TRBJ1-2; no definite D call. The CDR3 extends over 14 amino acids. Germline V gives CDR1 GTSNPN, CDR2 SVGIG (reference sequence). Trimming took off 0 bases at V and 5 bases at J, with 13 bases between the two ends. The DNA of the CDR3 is TGTGCCTGGAGTGTACTTGGGGTACGGTATGGCTACACCTTC. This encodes CAWSVLGVRYGYTF.

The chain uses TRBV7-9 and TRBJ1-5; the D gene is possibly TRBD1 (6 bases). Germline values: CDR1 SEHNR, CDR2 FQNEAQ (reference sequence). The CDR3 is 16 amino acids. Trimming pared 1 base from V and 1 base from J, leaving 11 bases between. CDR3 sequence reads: CASSLDTGPSNQPQHF. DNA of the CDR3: TGTGCCAGCAGCTTAGATACAGGGCCAAGCAATCAGCCCCAGCATTTT.

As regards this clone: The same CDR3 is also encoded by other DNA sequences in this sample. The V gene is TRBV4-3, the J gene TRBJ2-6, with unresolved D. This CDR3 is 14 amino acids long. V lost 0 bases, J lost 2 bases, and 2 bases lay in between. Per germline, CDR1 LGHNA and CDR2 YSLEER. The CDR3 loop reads CASSQDPGANVLTF. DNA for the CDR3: TGCGCCAGCAGCCAAGACCCTGGGGCCAACGTCCTGACTTTC.

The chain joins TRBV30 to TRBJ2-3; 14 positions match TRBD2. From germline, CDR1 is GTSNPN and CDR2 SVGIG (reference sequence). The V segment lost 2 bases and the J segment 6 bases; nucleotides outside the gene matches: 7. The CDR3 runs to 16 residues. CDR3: CAWSSGLAGGLDTQYF. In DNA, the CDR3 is TGTGCCTGGAGTTCCGGACTAGCGGGGGGCCTGGATACGCAGTATTTT.

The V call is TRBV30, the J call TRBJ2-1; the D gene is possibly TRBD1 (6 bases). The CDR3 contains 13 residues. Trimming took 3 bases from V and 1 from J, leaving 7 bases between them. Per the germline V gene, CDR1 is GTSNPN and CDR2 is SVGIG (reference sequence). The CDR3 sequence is CAWRGGSYNEQFF. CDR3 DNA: TGTGCCTGGAGAGGGGGTTCCTACAATGAGCAGTTCTTC.

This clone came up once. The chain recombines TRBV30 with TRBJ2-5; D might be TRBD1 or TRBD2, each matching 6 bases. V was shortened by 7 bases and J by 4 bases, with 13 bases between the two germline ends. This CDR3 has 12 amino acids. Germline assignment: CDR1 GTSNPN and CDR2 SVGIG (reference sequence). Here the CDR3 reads CASSEGGETQYF. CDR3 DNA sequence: TGTGCCTCTTCCGAGGGGGGAGAGACCCAGTACTTC.

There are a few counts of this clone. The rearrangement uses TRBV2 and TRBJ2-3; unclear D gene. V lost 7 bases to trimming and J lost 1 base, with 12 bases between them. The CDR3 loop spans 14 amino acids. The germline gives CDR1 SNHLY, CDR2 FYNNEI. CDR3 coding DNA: TGTGCCAGCACTAGGGATAGTGGCACAGATACGCAGTATTTT. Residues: CASTRDSGTDTQYF. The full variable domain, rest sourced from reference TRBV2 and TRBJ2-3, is EPEVTQTPSHQVTQMGQEVILRCVPISNHLYFYWYRQILGQKVEFLVSFYNNEISEKSEIFDDQFSVERPDGSNFTLKIRSTKLEDSAMYFCASTRDSGTDTQYFGPGTRLTVL.